The 28 T cell receptor beta chains listed next were all sequenced from one sample in a study of blood T cell repertoires in COVID-19. Using immunoSEQ multiplex PCR, the repertoire was profiled, and TCRdb retains in-frame clones only, with some absent. The sample shows about 220,000 clones, around three quarters of them seen only once. The sample was peripheral blood. These receptors came from a woman aged 70-85 years with acute or convalescent COVID-19.

This sequence joins TRBV10-3 and TRBJ2-1, with 8 bases matching TRBD2. Trimming at V came to 5 bases and at J to 4 bases, leaving 10 bases not matched to a gene. The CDR3 length is 16 residues. Germline assignment: CDR1 ENHRY and CDR2 SYGVKD. DNA of the CDR3: TGTGCCATCAGTCAAACCGGGGGGGCTGGGTACAATGAGCAGTTCTTC. It translates to CAISQTGGAGYNEQFF.

V usage is TRBV5-8 and J usage is TRBJ2-5, with 7 bases fitting TRBD1. The germline CDR1 and CDR2 sequences are SGHTS and YDEGEE. J was trimmed by 5 bases and V by 4 bases; bases with no gene match: 5. The CDR3 extends over 13 amino acids. This CDR3 reads CASSRGRGETQYF. The DNA of the CDR3 is TGTGCCAGCAGCCGCGGCAGGGGGGAGACCCAGTACTTC.

The J gene is TRBJ1-1, the V gene TRBV6-5, with 7 bases aligning to TRBD1. CDR1 is MNHEY, CDR2 SVGAGI, per germline. J lost 5 bases, V lost 2 bases, and 8 bases had no gene match. This CDR3 region has 15 residues. The CDR3: CASSYSPTGKTEAFF. The DNA for the CDR3 is TGTGCCAGCAGTTACAGCCCGACAGGGAAAACTGAAGCTTTCTTT.

The rearrangement joins TRBV2 to TRBJ1-2, with TRBD1 as a possible D gene (5 bases). The V gene lost 7 bases and the J gene lost 3 bases, with 9 bases spanning the gap. This CDR3 spans 12 amino acids. Germline V gene data show CDR1 as SNHLY and CDR2 as FYNNEI. The CDR3 loop is CASMGEDYGYTF. In nucleotides, the CDR3 is TGTGCCAGCATGGGGGAGGACTATGGCTACACCTTC.

This clone has just a few counts. V gene TRBV30 combines with J gene TRBJ1-2; D not resolved. Trimming pared 2 bases from V and 12 bases from J, leaving 13 bases between. Germline loops: CDR1 GTSNPN, CDR2 SVGIG (reference sequence). The CDR3 contains 11 residues. The CDR3 region is CAWSPRGSHTF. The CDR3 bases are TGTGCCTGGAGTCCCCGGGGAAGTCACACCTTC.

V usage is TRBV10-1 and J usage is TRBJ2-3, with 7 bases matching TRBD2. Germline V gives CDR1 WNHNN, CDR2 SYGVQD (reference sequence). V lost 2 bases and J lost 2; bases outside the gene matches: 4. There are 15 residues in the CDR3. As DNA, the CDR3 is TGCGCCAGCAGTGAGGGACTAGACTACACAGATACGCAGTATTTT. Residues: CASSEGLDYTDTQYF.

This clone occurred a few times. This chain uses TRBV12-3 or TRBV12-4 with TRBJ1-2, with D perhaps matching TRBD1 (6 bases). The CDR3 has 12 amino acids. V was shortened by 5 bases and J by 5 bases, with 9 bases between the two germline ends. CDR3 bases: TGTGCCAGCAGTGCCACAGGGTATGGCTACACCTTC. Translated, it gives CASSATGYGYTF.

The chain recombines TRBV9 with TRBJ2-4, with D perhaps TRBD1 (5 bases). Germline V gives CDR1 SGDLS, CDR2 YYNGEE. The V end was cut by 0 bases, the J end by 7 bases, with 8 bases between. The CDR3 is made up of 13 amino acids. The CDR3 reads CASSVEAGNIQYF. For the CDR3, the DNA is TGTGCCAGCAGCGTAGAAGCAGGGAACATTCAGTACTTC.

This chain links TRBV28 with TRBJ1-2; 12 bases fit TRBD1. Germline values: CDR1 MDHEN, CDR2 SYDVKM. The V gene end was trimmed by 5 bases and the J gene end by 7 bases; junction bases not matched to a gene: 14. The CDR3 has 17 amino acids. CDR3 bases: TGTGCCAGCAGTCCCAGGGGACAGGGGGCTGGTGGGCGTGGCTACACCTTC. Amino acid sequence: CASSPRGQGAGGRGYTF.

The chain couples TRBV4-1 to TRBJ2-5, with D perhaps matching TRBD2 (6 bases). The CDR3 runs 15 residues. Trimming removed 2 bases from V and 5 bases from J, with 15 bases in between. The germline V gene has CDR1 MGHRA and CDR2 YSYEKL. The CDR3 DNA is TGCGCCAGCAGCCAACAAGCCTACGGGGGTGAGACCCAGTACTTC. Protein product: CASSQQAYGGETQYF.

V is TRBV2 and J is TRBJ1-5; the D gene is possibly TRBD1 (6 bases). The germline V gene encodes CDR1 SNHLY and CDR2 FYNNEI. The CDR3 consists of 13 residues. V was cut by 6 bases and J by 8 bases, with 14 bases left in between. DNA of the CDR3: TGTGCCAGCAGCCCAGGGGATGGGGAGCCCCAGCATTTT. Residues: CASSPGDGEPQHF.

CDR3 sequence: CASSLAGMETQYF. Written as DNA, the CDR3 is TGTGCCAGCTCCCTAGCGGGGATGGAGACCCAGTACTTC. This chain joins TRBV2 and TRBJ2-5; 9 bases match TRBD2. The CDR3 is 13 residues long. The trim removed 8 bases at V and 5 bases at J, leaving 6 bases unmatched. Germline V lookup: CDR1 SNHLY, CDR2 FYNNEI.

This clone has just one count. This chain uses TRBV29-1 with TRBJ2-5, with 10 bases aligning to TRBD1. This CDR3 spans 15 amino acids. J was trimmed by 4 bases and V by 1 base; bases with no gene match: 6. Per germline, CDR1 SQVTM and CDR2 ANQGSEA. The chain's CDR3 is CSVEGRQGARETQYF. The CDR3 DNA is TGCAGCGTTGAAGGGCGACAGGGGGCGCGAGAGACCCAGTACTTC.

The gene calls are TRBV20-1 and TRBJ2-5; no reliable D call. Between the trimmed V and J ends, which lost 3 bases and 1 base, there was a span of 3 bases. The CDR3 extends over 11 amino acids. CDR1 and CDR2 from the germline V gene are DFQATT and SNEGSKA (reference sequence). The CDR3 DNA is TGCAGTGCTAGGCGCCAAGAGACCCAGTACTTC. It codes for CSARRQETQYF.

The rearrangement uses TRBV5-8 and TRBJ2-7; TRBD2 might be the D (7 bases). The CDR3 spans 15 residues. Germline lookup yields CDR1 SGHTS and CDR2 YDEGEE. The germline V and J ends were trimmed by 3 bases and 2 bases, with 15 bases remaining between them. In nucleotides, the CDR3 is TGTGCCAGCAGCTCTGACGGGGGGCCAACCTACGAGCAGTACTTC. Its protein is CASSSDGGPTYEQYF. Combining the CDR3 with reference TRBV5-8 and TRBJ2-7 gives the whole variable domain EAGVTQSPTHLIKTRGQQATLRCSPISGHTSVYWYQQALGLGLQFLLWYDEGEERNRGNFPPRFSGRQFPNYSSELNVNALELEDSALYLCASSSDGGPTYEQYFGPGTRLTVT.

The rearrangement joins TRBV7-6 to TRBJ2-2; 8 bases are a match to TRBD2. Germline CDR1 and CDR2: SGHVS and FNYEAQ. Trimming at V came to 5 bases and at J to 6 bases, leaving 8 bases not matched to a gene. The CDR3 is 15 residues long. The CDR3 DNA reads TGTGCCAGCAGCGGGAGCGGGGGTACGGCCGGGGAGCTGTTTTTT. Translated, it gives CASSGSGGTAGELFF.

This clone was recorded once. The chain has TRBV7-8 and TRBJ1-1; D remains ambiguous. Trimming shortened V by 0 bases and J by 1 base, and 6 bases separated the two germline ends. The CDR3 runs to 14 residues. Germline CDR1 is SGHVS and CDR2 is FQNEAQ. The chain's CDR3 is CASSLARRNTEAFF. The CDR3 nucleotides read TGTGCCAGCAGCTTAGCGCGTAGGAACACTGAAGCTTTCTTT.

A remark on this clone: The same CDR3 also results from other DNA sequences found in this sample. CDR3 loop: CASSIEGGPYEQYF. CDR3 nucleotides: TGTGCCAGTAGTATTGAGGGTGGGCCCTACGAGCAGTACTTC. The chain has TRBV19 and TRBJ2-7, with D possibly matching TRBD2 (5 bases). Looked up from germline, CDR1 is LNHDA and CDR2 is SQIVND (reference sequence). V dropped 3 bases and J dropped 2 bases, with 11 bases sitting between them. CDR3 length equals 14 residues.

This clone was seen only a few times. The chain couples TRBV3-1 (or the pseudogene TRBV3-2) to TRBJ2-2; no definite D call. CDR1 and CDR2 from the germline V gene are LGHDT and YNNKEL (reference sequence). CDR3 length: 15 residues. V lost 5 bases and J 4 bases, leaving 14 bases between the germline ends. CDR3 amino acids: CASSAANPGTGELFF. Written as DNA, the CDR3 is TGTGCCAGCAGCGCGGCTAATCCGGGCACCGGGGAGCTGTTTTTT.

V usage is TRBV7-9 and J usage is TRBJ2-3, with TRBD2 matching over 9 bases. The J segment lost 7 bases and the V segment lost 8 bases, leaving 7 bases of the junction unmatched. CDR3 length: 13 amino acids. In germline, CDR1 is SEHNR, CDR2 FQNEAQ (reference sequence). The CDR3 reads CASGAGGRNTQYF. The DNA of the CDR3 is TGTGCCAGCGGAGCGGGGGGCCGAAATACGCAGTATTTT.

The chain employs TRBV6-2 or TRBV6-3 and TRBJ2-3, with TRBD2 as a possible D gene (5 bases). There are 12 residues in the CDR3. Germline assignment: CDR1 MNHEY and CDR2 SVGEGT. The V end lost 3 bases, the J end lost 11 bases, and 12 bases lay between the germline ends. This CDR3 is CASSYLRGVQYF. As DNA, the CDR3 is TGTGCCAGCAGTTATCTACGGGGTGTGCAGTATTTT.

The CDR3 DNA follows: TGTGCCACCAGCAGAGGAGGGGGGGTTGGGTACACTGAAGCTTTCTTT. As protein: CATSRGGGVGYTEAFF. The gene calls are TRBV15 and TRBJ1-1, with D perhaps TRBD1 (6 bases). Trimming shortened V by 1 base and J by 3 bases, and 15 bases separated the two germline ends. The CDR3 length is 16 residues. Germline V gives CDR1 LNHNV, CDR2 YYDKDF (reference sequence).

Only a few counts were recorded for this clone. This rearrangement joins TRBV19 to TRBJ2-2, with D unresolved. V was clipped by 7 bases and J by 2 bases, with 11 bases between them. There are 14 residues in the CDR3. CDR1 is LNHDA and CDR2 is SQIVND in the germline V gene (reference sequence). The CDR3 DNA reads as TGTGCCAGTACCATAAGAGGTAACACCGGGGAGCTGTTTTTT. It is translated as CASTIRGNTGELFF.

The gene calls are TRBV6-2 or TRBV6-3 and TRBJ2-7; D is unclear. CDR1 is MNHEY, CDR2 SVGEGT, per germline. The length of the CDR3 is 12 residues. The V gene lost 3 bases and the J gene lost 6 bases, with 9 bases spanning the gap. The CDR3 region is CASSYRVGEQYF. The CDR3 DNA is TGTGCCAGCAGTTATCGAGTCGGCGAGCAGTACTTC.

V gene TRBV28 combines with J gene TRBJ2-3; D gene uncertain. CDR1 MDHEN and CDR2 SYDVKM come from the germline V gene. V lost 8 bases, J lost 2 bases, and 14 bases lay in between. The CDR3 sequence is 14 residues long. The CDR3 spells CASGAGLPTDTQYF. For the CDR3, the DNA is TGTGCCAGCGGCGCCGGGTTACCCACAGATACGCAGTATTTT.

The chain carries TRBV10-3 and TRBJ2-5, with 12 bases matching TRBD2. Trimming took 6 bases from V and 0 from J; bases not matched to a gene: 8. The CDR3 has 17 amino acids. CDR1 is ENHRY and CDR2 is SYGVKD in the germline V gene. For the CDR3, the DNA is TGTGCCATCAGACGGAGTCTAGCGGGGGGGTACCAAGAGACCCAGTACTTC. Protein sequence: CAIRRSLAGGYQETQYF.

The chain employs TRBV2 and TRBJ2-2; D unresolved. The V end was cut by 5 bases, the J end by 0 bases, with 7 bases between. The germline gives CDR1 SNHLY, CDR2 FYNNEI. The CDR3 length is 14 residues. In DNA, the CDR3 is TGTGCCAGCAGTTACACACCGAACACCGGGGAGCTGTTTTTT. Translated, it gives CASSYTPNTGELFF.

The J gene is TRBJ2-5, the V gene TRBV7-2; TRBD2 agrees at 8 bases. CDR3 size: 14 residues. Looked up from germline, CDR1 is SGHTA and CDR2 is FQGNSA. Trimming took 3 bases from V and 5 from J; bases not matched to a gene: 5. Written as DNA, the CDR3 is TGTGCCAGCAGCTTCTCGGGGGGGTTGGAGACCCAGTACTTC. It yields the protein CASSFSGGLETQYF.